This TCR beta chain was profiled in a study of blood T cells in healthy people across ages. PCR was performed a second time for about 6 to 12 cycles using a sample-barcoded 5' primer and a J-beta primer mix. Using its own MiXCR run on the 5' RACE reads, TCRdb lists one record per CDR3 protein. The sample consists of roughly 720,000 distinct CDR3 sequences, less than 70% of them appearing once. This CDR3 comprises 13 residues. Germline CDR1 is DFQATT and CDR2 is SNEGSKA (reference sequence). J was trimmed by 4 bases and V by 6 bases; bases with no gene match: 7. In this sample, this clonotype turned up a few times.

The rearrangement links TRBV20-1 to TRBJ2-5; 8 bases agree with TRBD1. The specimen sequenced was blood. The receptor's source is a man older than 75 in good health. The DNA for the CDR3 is TGCAGTGCCCGGACAGGGAACGGAGAGACCCAGTACTTC. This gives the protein CSARTGNGETQYF.